This entry describes one T cell receptor beta chain. Assay: immunoSEQ multiplex PCR; the TCRdb copy retains only in-frame clones and omits some. The repertoire holds roughly 69,000 clones, with around 90% as singletons. This sample is drawn from a study of T cell changes during pregnancy in multiple sclerosis. This TCR was sampled from a female donor with multiple sclerosis, enrolled in a pregnancy study. The source material was peripheral blood, sampled after pregnancy.

The CDR3 loop is CASSWGPGGRSGNTIYF. CDR3 in DNA: TGTGCCAGCAGCTGGGGGCCAGGGGGCAGGTCTGGAAACACCATATATTTT. The chain employs TRBV11-2 and TRBJ1-3; TRBD1 matches at 8 bases. The CDR3 runs 17 residues. The trim removed 4 bases at V and 1 base at J, leaving 9 bases unmatched. Germline loops: CDR1 SGHAT, CDR2 FQNNGV.